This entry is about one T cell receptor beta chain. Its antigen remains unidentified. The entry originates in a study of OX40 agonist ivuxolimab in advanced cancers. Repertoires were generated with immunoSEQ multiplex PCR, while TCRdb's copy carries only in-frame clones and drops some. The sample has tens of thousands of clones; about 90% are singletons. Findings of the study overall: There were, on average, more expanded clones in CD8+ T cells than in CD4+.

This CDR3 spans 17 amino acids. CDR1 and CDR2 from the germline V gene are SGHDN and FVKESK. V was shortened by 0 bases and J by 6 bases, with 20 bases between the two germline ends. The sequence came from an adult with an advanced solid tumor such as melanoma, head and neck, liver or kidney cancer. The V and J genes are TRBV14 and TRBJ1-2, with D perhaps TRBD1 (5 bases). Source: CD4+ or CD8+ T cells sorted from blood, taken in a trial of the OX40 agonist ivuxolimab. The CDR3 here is CASSQDWGGDRGHGYTF. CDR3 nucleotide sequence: TGTGCCAGCAGCCAAGATTGGGGTGGGGACCGCGGGCATGGCTACACCTTC.